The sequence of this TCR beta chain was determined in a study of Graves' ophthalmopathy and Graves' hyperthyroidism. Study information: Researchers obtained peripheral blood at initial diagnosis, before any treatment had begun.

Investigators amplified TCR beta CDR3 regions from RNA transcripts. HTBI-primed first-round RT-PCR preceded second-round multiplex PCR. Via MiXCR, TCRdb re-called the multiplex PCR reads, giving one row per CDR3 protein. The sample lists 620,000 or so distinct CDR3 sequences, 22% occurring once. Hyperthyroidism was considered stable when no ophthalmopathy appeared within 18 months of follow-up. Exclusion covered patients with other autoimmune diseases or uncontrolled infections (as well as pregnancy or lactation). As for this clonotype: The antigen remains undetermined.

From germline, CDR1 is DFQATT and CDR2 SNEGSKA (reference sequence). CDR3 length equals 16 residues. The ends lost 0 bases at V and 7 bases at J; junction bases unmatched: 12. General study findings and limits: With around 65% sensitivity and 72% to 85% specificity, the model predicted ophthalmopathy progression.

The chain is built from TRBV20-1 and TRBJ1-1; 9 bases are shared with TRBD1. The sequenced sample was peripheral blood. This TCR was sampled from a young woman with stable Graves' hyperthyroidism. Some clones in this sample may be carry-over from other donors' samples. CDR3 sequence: CSARDWGGQGRIEAFF. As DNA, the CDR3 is TGCAGTGCTAGAGATTGGGGCGGACAGGGGAGGATTGAAGCTTTCTTT.